These T cell receptor beta chains were read from a single sample in a study of circulating and synovial CD4+ cells in juvenile arthritis. Using immunoSEQ multiplex PCR, the repertoire was profiled, and TCRdb retains in-frame clones only, with some absent. The sample includes fewer than 35,000 clones, 93% of them seen just once. Sequencing used CD4+ T cells from blood. These receptors came from a human donor with juvenile idiopathic arthritis. Each CDR3 is given with its conserved first and last residue. The D gene is left open where the match is weak. Expanded clones get a size class; other rows say once, few or many, or leave the size out.

j_call: TRBJ1-1
v_call: TRBV28
clone_size: .
d_call: .
cdr3_nt: TGTGCCAGCAGAGCCGACGACAGGAGAATGAACACTGAAGCTTTCTTT
cdr3_aa: CASRADDRRMNTEAFF

j_call: TRBJ2-7
v_call: TRBV7-9
clone_size: .
d_call: TRBD1
cdr3_nt: TGTGCCAGTACAGGGGGCTTAGGATCCTACGAGCAGTACTTC
cdr3_aa: CASTGGLGSYEQYF

j_call: TRBJ1-3
v_call: TRBV6-6
clone_size: .
d_call: .
cdr3_nt: TGTGCCAGCAGTGGCGGACAGTTGGCTGGAAACACCATATATTTT
cdr3_aa: CASSGGQLAGNTIYF

j_call: TRBJ2-1
v_call: TRBV14
clone_size: .
d_call: TRBD2
cdr3_nt: TGTGCCAGCAGCCCCTTAGAAAGGTTGACTAGCGGGAGGGCCCATGAGCAGTTCTTC
cdr3_aa: CASSPLERLTSGRAHEQFF

j_call: TRBJ1-6
v_call: TRBV7-8
clone_size: .
d_call: TRBD1
cdr3_nt: TGTGCCAGCAGCTTCGACAGGGGGAATTCACCCCTCCACTTT
cdr3_aa: CASSFDRGNSPLHF

j_call: TRBJ2-5
v_call: TRBV11-2
clone_size: .
d_call: .
cdr3_nt: TGTGCCAGCAGCCCTGGCTTTACGTGGCAGTCAGAGACCCAGTACTTC
cdr3_aa: CASSPGFTWQSETQYF

j_call: TRBJ2-7
v_call: TRBV7-6
clone_size: .
d_call: .
cdr3_nt: TGTGCCAGCAGCTCTTCTAGGGGCGAGCAGTACTTC
cdr3_aa: CASSSSRGEQYF

j_call: TRBJ2-3
v_call: TRBV27
clone_size: .
d_call: .
cdr3_nt: TGTGCCAGCAGTTTTCTCGCGATGGGCTCTACGCAGTATTTT
cdr3_aa: CASSFLAMGSTQYF

j_call: TRBJ2-2
v_call: TRBV28
clone_size: .
d_call: .
cdr3_nt: TGTGCCAGCAGTCTTGGAGTCGGGGAGCTGTTTTTT
cdr3_aa: CASSLGVGELFF

j_call: TRBJ2-3
v_call: TRBV5-5
clone_size: .
d_call: .
cdr3_nt: TGTGCCAGCAGCCTACAGGGCCGCACAGATACGCAGTATTTT
cdr3_aa: CASSLQGRTDTQYF

j_call: TRBJ2-7
v_call: TRBV28
clone_size: few
d_call: .
cdr3_nt: TGTGCCAGCAGAAGGACAGACACCTACGAGCAGTACTTC
cdr3_aa: CASRRTDTYEQYF

j_call: TRBJ2-7
v_call: TRBV28
clone_size: .
d_call: .
cdr3_nt: TGTGCCAGCAGCCTAGGGGACACTTCCCGCTACGAGCAGTACTTC
cdr3_aa: CASSLGDTSRYEQYF

j_call: TRBJ2-7
v_call: TRBV11-1
clone_size: .
d_call: .
cdr3_nt: TGTGCCAGCAGCTTACGAACAACCTACGAGCAGTACTTC
cdr3_aa: CASSLRTTYEQYF

j_call: TRBJ2-3
v_call: TRBV29-1
clone_size: .
d_call: TRBD2
cdr3_nt: TGCAGCGTTGAAGACAGACTAGCGGGAAATGGAGATACGCAGTATTTT
cdr3_aa: CSVEDRLAGNGDTQYF

j_call: TRBJ1-5
v_call: TRBV5-1
clone_size: .
d_call: TRBD1
cdr3_nt: TGCGCCAGCAGCGAAGGGGGCGCGGGACAGCCCCAGCATTTT
cdr3_aa: CASSEGGAGQPQHF

j_call: TRBJ1-5
v_call: TRBV19
clone_size: .
d_call: .
cdr3_nt: TGTGCCAGTAGTATGAATGGAGGGTGGCGATTAAGCAATCAGCCCCAGCATTTT
cdr3_aa: CASSMNGGWRLSNQPQHF

j_call: TRBJ1-5
v_call: TRBV2
clone_size: .
d_call: TRBD1
cdr3_nt: TGTGCCAGTAGGATAGGCGTCGGGACAGGGATTAATCAGCCCCAGCATTTT
cdr3_aa: CASRIGVGTGINQPQHF

j_call: TRBJ2-7
v_call: TRBV5-8
clone_size: .
d_call: TRBD1
cdr3_nt: TGTGCCAGCAGCCCCCGGGCAGGGGGCATTTACGAGCAGTACTTC
cdr3_aa: CASSPRAGGIYEQYF

j_call: TRBJ1-2
v_call: TRBV4-1
clone_size: once
d_call: TRBD1
cdr3_nt: TGCGCCAGCAGCCAAGATCTGGGACAGCAAGACTATGGCTACACCTTC
cdr3_aa: CASSQDLGQQDYGYTF

j_call: TRBJ2-4
v_call: TRBV6-5
clone_size: .
d_call: .
cdr3_nt: TGTGCCAGCACAGGACACTCAAGGAACATTCAGTACTTC
cdr3_aa: CASTGHSRNIQYF

j_call: TRBJ1-2
v_call: TRBV5-8
clone_size: .
d_call: .
cdr3_nt: TGTGCCAGCAGCGTTGGAGATGGCTACACCTTC
cdr3_aa: CASSVGDGYTF

j_call: TRBJ2-7
v_call: TRBV2
clone_size: .
d_call: .
cdr3_nt: TGTGCCAGCAGCCCCCGTGGGCTTTACTCCTACGAGCAGTACTTC
cdr3_aa: CASSPRGLYSYEQYF

j_call: TRBJ2-5
v_call: TRBV4-2
clone_size: .
d_call: TRBD2
cdr3_nt: TGTGCCAGCAGCCCGACTAGCGGGAGGGAGGAGACCCAGTACTTC
cdr3_aa: CASSPTSGREETQYF

j_call: TRBJ2-7
v_call: TRBV19
clone_size: .
d_call: .
cdr3_nt: TGTGCCAGTAGTACCTCTAAGGGCCGGAGAGGGGAGCAGTACTTC
cdr3_aa: CASSTSKGRRGEQYF

j_call: TRBJ2-3
v_call: TRBV7-9
clone_size: .
d_call: TRBD2
cdr3_nt: TGTGCCAGCAGCTACCCGGGACTAGGGTCAGATACGCAGTATTTT
cdr3_aa: CASSYPGLGSDTQYF

j_call: TRBJ2-5
v_call: TRBV4-2
clone_size: once
d_call: TRBD1
cdr3_nt: TGTGCCAGCAGCCATGCTTCCCCCGGGACAGGGGTACAGACCCAGTACTTC
cdr3_aa: CASSHASPGTGVQTQYF

j_call: TRBJ1-5
v_call: TRBV19
clone_size: once
d_call: TRBD1
cdr3_nt: TGTGCCAGTAGTCCTACAGGGGTGAGCAATCAGCCCCAGCATTTT
cdr3_aa: CASSPTGVSNQPQHF

j_call: TRBJ1-2
v_call: TRBV30
clone_size: .
d_call: TRBD1
cdr3_nt: TGTGCCTGGGCAGGGGGAAGTAACTATGGCTACACCTTC
cdr3_aa: CAWAGGSNYGYTF

j_call: TRBJ1-5
v_call: TRBV28
clone_size: .
d_call: TRBD1
cdr3_nt: TGTGCCAGCAGTTTAGGGGACAGGGAAAATCAGCCCCAGCATTTT
cdr3_aa: CASSLGDRENQPQHF

j_call: TRBJ1-4
v_call: TRBV25-1
clone_size: .
d_call: .
cdr3_nt: TGTGCCAGCACTTTGGTCGGTGAAAAACTGTTTTTT
cdr3_aa: CASTLVGEKLFF

j_call: TRBJ2-7
v_call: TRBV10-3
clone_size: .
d_call: .
cdr3_nt: TGTGCCATCAGCCTAACAGGGACGCAGTACTTC
cdr3_aa: CAISLTGTQYF

j_call: TRBJ1-2
v_call: TRBV19
clone_size: few
d_call: .
cdr3_nt: TGTGCCAGCAGGGAGGGCTATGGCTACACCTTC
cdr3_aa: CASREGYGYTF

j_call: TRBJ1-2
v_call: TRBV2
clone_size: .
d_call: TRBD1
cdr3_nt: TGTGCCAGCAGCGACAGGGTTGGCTACACCTTC
cdr3_aa: CASSDRVGYTF

j_call: TRBJ2-2
v_call: TRBV28
clone_size: .
d_call: .
cdr3_nt: TGTGCCAGCAGTCGGGTTCCCACCGGGGAGCTGTTTTTT
cdr3_aa: CASSRVPTGELFF

j_call: TRBJ2-3
v_call: TRBV5-1
clone_size: .
d_call: .
cdr3_nt: TGCGCCAGCAGCTCGCTGATTAGCGGAGCCGACTTAAATACGCAGTATTTT
cdr3_aa: CASSSLISGADLNTQYF

j_call: TRBJ2-1
v_call: TRBV7-2
clone_size: .
d_call: .
cdr3_nt: TGTGCCAGCAGCTTAATTAGCGGCTCCTACAATGAGCAGTTCTTC
cdr3_aa: CASSLISGSYNEQFF

j_call: TRBJ1-1
v_call: TRBV29-1
clone_size: .
d_call: TRBD1
cdr3_nt: TGCAGCGTTGAAGATCCCAATAGGACAGGAACTTTCTTT
cdr3_aa: CSVEDPNRTGTFF

j_call: TRBJ2-1
v_call: TRBV4-1
clone_size: .
d_call: .
cdr3_nt: TGCGCCAGCAGCCAAGGACAGGACTCACACAATGAGCAGTTCTTC
cdr3_aa: CASSQGQDSHNEQFF

j_call: TRBJ1-1
v_call: TRBV6-5
clone_size: once
d_call: TRBD1
cdr3_nt: TGTGCCAGCAGTTCCACGGTGACAGGGAGCGAAGCTTTCTTT
cdr3_aa: CASSSTVTGSEAFF

j_call: TRBJ2-1
v_call: TRBV28
clone_size: .
d_call: TRBD2
cdr3_nt: TGTGCCAGCACCCCACTCCAGGGGCTAGCGGGGTACAATGAGCAGTTCTTC
cdr3_aa: CASTPLQGLAGYNEQFF

j_call: TRBJ2-3
v_call: TRBV15
clone_size: .
d_call: .
cdr3_nt: TGTGCCACCAGCAGATCAGGGTCAGGGTTCGGCACAGATACGCAGTATTTT
cdr3_aa: CATSRSGSGFGTDTQYF

j_call: TRBJ2-7
v_call: TRBV28
clone_size: .
d_call: .
cdr3_nt: TGTGCCAGCAGACATGGACAGCCGCCTTACGAGCAGTACTTC
cdr3_aa: CASRHGQPPYEQYF

j_call: TRBJ2-1
v_call: TRBV30
clone_size: .
d_call: TRBD2
cdr3_nt: TGTGCCTGGGGCCCGGGACTACCGAACAATGAGCAGTTCTTC
cdr3_aa: CAWGPGLPNNEQFF

j_call: TRBJ2-7
v_call: TRBV5-1
clone_size: .
d_call: .
cdr3_nt: TGCGCCAGCAGCCCCGGGACATCGGTCGAGCAGTACTTC
cdr3_aa: CASSPGTSVEQYF

j_call: TRBJ1-2
v_call: TRBV5-4
clone_size: .
d_call: TRBD1
cdr3_nt: TGTGCCAGCAGCTCCGGACAGGGGCTCAATTTAGTCTATGGCTACACCTTC
cdr3_aa: CASSSGQGLNLVYGYTF

j_call: TRBJ2-3
v_call: TRBV10-3
clone_size: .
d_call: TRBD1
cdr3_nt: TGTGCCATAGGACAGGTGGCGGGCACAGATACGCAGTATTTT
cdr3_aa: CAIGQVAGTDTQYF